One sample yielded the 25 T cell receptor beta chains listed below, sequenced in a study of regulatory T cells in long-lasting Graves disease. iRepertoire HTBI primers and Arm-PCR of CDR3 regions built TCR beta libraries. TCRdb re-derived calls from the multiplex PCR reads in MiXCR, one entry per CDR3 protein. The sample records about 380,000 distinct CDR3 sequences, around 16% being singletons. Noted time point: newly diagnosed GD, antithyroid drugs for less than 3 months. PBMCs provided the RNA from which the TCR library was made. This material consisted of peripheral blood mononuclear cells (PBMCs), taken at new diagnosis, from a patient treated with antithyroid drugs. These receptors all come from a female donor with Graves disease.

This clonotype was picked up a small number of times. This sequence may be a read error, since a much larger clone differs from it by one base. This likely comes from a read error, as the CDR3 has no conserved phenylalanine or tryptophan at its end. The chain uses TRBV20-1 and TRBJ1-1; 7 positions agree with TRBD1. J gave up 3 bases and V 0 bases, and 7 bases lay outside the gene matches. Looked up from germline, CDR1 is DFQATT and CDR2 is SNEGSKA (reference sequence). The CDR3 loop spans 15 amino acids. As DNA, the CDR3 is TGCAGTGCTAGAGATCCTCGGCAGGGGGACACTGAAGCTTTCCTT. Translating gives CSARDPRQGDTEAFL.

In its sample, this clonotype was seen many times. The chain is built from TRBV2 and TRBJ1-2; maybe TRBD1 (5 bases). The CDR3 has 14 residues. The V gene lost 6 bases and the J gene lost 0 bases, with 11 bases spanning the gap. Germline V gives CDR1 SNHLY, CDR2 FYNNEI. This CDR3 is CASSGDSPNYGYTF. As DNA, the CDR3 is TGTGCCAGCAGCGGTGACAGTCCTAACTATGGCTACACCTTC. The variable domain in full, with the rest retrieved from reference TRBV2 and TRBJ1-2, is EPEVTQTPSHQVTQMGQEVILRCVPISNHLYFYWYRQILGQKVEFLVSFYNNEISEKSEIFDDQFSVERPDGSNFTLKIRSTKLEDSAMYFCASSGDSPNYGYTFGSGTRLTVV.

The V and J genes are TRBV7-9 and TRBJ1-2; 7 bases agree with TRBD1. The CDR3 has 13 amino acids. Losses at the gene ends were 1 base for V and 8 bases for J; bases not matched to a gene: 4. Germline CDR1 reads SEHNR; CDR2 reads FQNEAQ (reference sequence). CDR3 DNA: TGTGCCAGCAGCTTAGGTGACAGGGAAGGCTACACCTTC. Its translation is CASSLGDREGYTF.

There are many counts of this clonotype. The chain is built from TRBV2 and TRBJ1-2, with 12 bases matching TRBD1. Trimming at V came to 6 bases and at J to 8 bases, leaving 7 bases not matched to a gene. The CDR3 loop spans 14 amino acids. Germline V gene lookup returns CDR1 SNHLY and CDR2 FYNNEI. The CDR3 nucleotides read TGTGCCAGCAGGGGGACAGGGGGCGCATTAGGCTACACCTTC. Protein: CASRGTGGALGYTF.

The chain recombines TRBV13 with TRBJ2-7; D gene uncertain. Trimming pared 6 bases from V and 2 bases from J, leaving 11 bases between. Germline V gene data show CDR1 as PRHDT and CDR2 as FYEKMQ (reference sequence). The CDR3 covers 13 residues. The DNA for the CDR3 is TGTGCCAGCAGTCCGCCCCATACCTACGAGCAGTACTTC. It codes for CASSPPHTYEQYF.

In its sample, this clonotype was seen many times. V usage is TRBV27 and J usage is TRBJ2-1; 10 bases fit TRBD2. The CDR3 is made up of 20 amino acids. Germline CDR1 reads MNHEY; CDR2 reads SMNVEV (reference sequence). V lost 0 bases to trimming and J lost 5 bases; unmatched junction nucleotides: 16. CDR3 DNA: TGTGCCAGCAGTTTATCGAGGGCTAGCGGGAGAAGGGGGAGCAACAATGAGCAGTTCTTC. It yields the protein CASSLSRASGRRGSNNEQFF.

This clonotype was found many times. V gene TRBV13 combines with J gene TRBJ1-1; D possibly corresponds to TRBD1 (5 bases). Trimming took off 3 bases at V and 7 bases at J, with 9 bases between the two ends. The V gene's germline CDR1 is PRHDT and CDR2 FYEKMQ (reference sequence). This CDR3 has 12 residues. The CDR3, as DNA: TGTGCCAGCAGCTTTAATCAGGGTGAAGCTTTCTTT. This encodes CASSFNQGEAFF.

There are a few counts of this clonotype. In DNA form, the CDR3 reads TGTGCCAGCAGCTGGAGCGTCGAGACCCAGTACTTC. Its translation: CASSWSVETQYF. The chain is built from TRBV7-2 and TRBJ2-5, with no clear D. Per germline, CDR1 SGHTA and CDR2 FQGNSA. There are 12 residues in the CDR3. Between the trimmed V and J ends, which lost 4 bases and 5 bases, there was a span of 8 bases.

This clonotype was detected many times. This chain joins TRBV30 and TRBJ1-5; no reliable D call. V lost 2 bases, J lost 0 bases, and 5 bases lay in between. Germline V gene lookup returns CDR1 GTSNPN and CDR2 SVGIG (reference sequence). The CDR3 has 13 amino acids. The CDR3 nucleotides read TGTGCCTGGAGTCCCTTTAGCAATCAGCCCCAGCATTTT. Its protein is CAWSPFSNQPQHF.

This clonotype appeared a few times. At one of its ends the junction is not consistent with the germline gene, which may arise from a read error. V is TRBV28 and J is TRBJ2-1; D is undetermined. Germline-derived CDR1 and CDR2 are MDHEN and SYDVKM. The CDR3 length is 17 residues. The CDR3 sequence is CASGLYNWGSNYNEQFF. The DNA of the CDR3 is TGTGCCAGCGGTTTATATAATTGGGGTTCTAACTACAATGAGCAGTTCTTC.

At least ten counts were recorded for this clonotype. The V and J genes are TRBV6-4 and TRBJ2-7; D gene unclear. Germline V lookup: CDR1 MRHNA, CDR2 SNTAGT. Trimming left V 4 bases short and J 2 bases short, with 12 bases between. This CDR3 contains 14 residues. CDR3 bases: TGTGCCAGCAGTGTCCCGATTCGGGCCTACGAGCAGTACTTC. Translating it yields CASSVPIRAYEQYF.

This clonotype turned up a few times. The V and J genes are TRBV4-1 and TRBJ1-1; D is possibly TRBD1 (6 bases). This CDR3 has 14 residues. Trimming cost V 6 bases and J 0 bases, with 11 bases left between them. Germline CDR1 reads MGHRA; CDR2 reads YSYEKL. CDR3 loop: CASRYRVLNTEAFF. The DNA for the CDR3 is TGCGCCAGCAGATACAGGGTTCTGAACACTGAAGCTTTCTTT.

This clonotype was detected ten times or more. The V call is TRBV12-3 or TRBV12-4, the J call TRBJ1-1, with 7 bases fitting TRBD1. CDR3 length: 15 amino acids. V dropped 3 bases and J dropped 5; count of bases not matched to a gene: 9. The CDR3 sequence: CASSFDPTGVTEAFF. The DNA for the CDR3 is TGTGCCAGCAGTTTCGATCCAACAGGGGTTACTGAAGCTTTCTTT.

This clonotype came up many times. The chain has TRBV7-9 and TRBJ2-2; D gene unclear. V shed 5 bases and J shed 5 bases, with 12 bases lying between them. CDR3 size: 14 residues. Germline V gene lookup returns CDR1 SEHNR and CDR2 FQNEAQ (reference sequence). CDR3 loop: CASSPIPGTGELFF. In DNA, the CDR3 is TGTGCCAGCAGCCCGATACCAGGAACCGGGGAGCTGTTTTTT.

This clonotype occurred many times. The chain links TRBV7-3 to TRBJ2-2; 7 bases agree with TRBD2. Trimming cost V 1 base and J 2 bases; bases outside gene matches: 1. The CDR3 covers 15 residues. The V gene's germline CDR1 is SGHTA and CDR2 FQGTGA. Written as DNA, the CDR3 is TGTGCCAGCAGCTTAAAGCGGGGAAACACCGGGGAGCTGTTTTTT. Protein: CASSLKRGNTGELFF.

This clonotype was seen only a few times. V gene TRBV4-1 combines with J gene TRBJ1-1, with 7 bases fitting TRBD1. CDR1 and CDR2 (germline): MGHRA, YSYEKL. Unmatched junction bases numbered 7, after V lost 4 bases and J lost 2 bases. The CDR3 extends over 15 amino acids. The CDR3 DNA reads as TGCGCCAGCAGCCGACTTTGGACAGGCAACACTGAAGCTTTCTTT. This translates into CASSRLWTGNTEAFF.

There are many counts of this clonotype. The chain uses TRBV7-2 and TRBJ1-3, with TRBD1 identical over 7 bases. The germline gives CDR1 SGHTA, CDR2 FQGNSA. V lost 7 bases and J lost 0; bases outside the gene matches: 9. CDR3 length: 16 amino acids. CDR3 amino acids: CASNDGQGGSGNTIYF. CDR3 nucleotide sequence: TGTGCCAGCAACGACGGTCAGGGGGGCTCTGGAAACACCATATATTTT. Complete variable domain (other parts from reference TRBV7-2 and TRBJ1-3): GAGVSQSPSNKVTEKGKDVELRCDPISGHTALYWYRQSLGQGLEFLIYFQGNSAPDKSGLPSDRFSAERTGGSVSTLTIQRTQQEDSAVYLCASNDGQGGSGNTIYFGEGSWLTVV.

This clonotype was observed a handful of times. A read error may be the cause here, since a much bigger clone is one base away. The CDR3 here is CASSLDRGGEQYF. The CDR3, as DNA: TGTGCCAGCAGCTTGGACAGGGGGGGCGAGCAGTACTTC. The chain employs TRBV7-7 and TRBJ2-7, with 10 bases fitting TRBD1. CDR1 is SSHAT and CDR2 is FNYEAQ in the germline V gene (reference sequence). This CDR3 region has 13 residues. V lost 3 bases, J lost 6 bases, and 2 bases stayed unmatched.

The chain carries TRBV6-5 and TRBJ1-5; D is ambiguous. Germline loops: CDR1 MNHEY, CDR2 SVGAGI. The V end lost 1 base, the J end lost 6 bases, and 16 bases lay between the germline ends. The CDR3 contains 16 residues. The CDR3 here is CASSYWVAPAGQPQHF. In DNA form, the CDR3 reads TGTGCCAGCAGTTACTGGGTGGCTCCCGCCGGTCAGCCCCAGCATTTT.

This clonotype was observed many times. The chain combines TRBV3-1 with TRBJ1-1; no clear D gene. The germline V gene encodes CDR1 LGHDT and CDR2 YNNKEL (reference sequence). V gave up 0 bases and J gave up 7 bases, with 12 bases separating them. This CDR3 is built from 14 residues. For the CDR3, the DNA is TGTGCCAGCAGCCAAGACTTCCGGACCCTTGAAGCTTTCTTT. This codes for CASSQDFRTLEAFF. Using reference TRBV3-1 and TRBJ1-1 for the parts outside the CDR3, the full variable domain is DTAVSQTPKYLVTQMGNDKSIKCEQNLGHDTMYWYKQDSKKFLKIMFSYNNKELIINETVPNRFSPKSPDKAHLNLHINSLELGDSAVYFCASSQDFRTLEAFFGQGTRLTVV.

This clonotype was recorded at least ten times. The gene calls are TRBV7-8 and TRBJ1-5, with D hard to call. Trimming pared 3 bases from V and 0 bases from J, leaving 15 bases between. CDR1 and CDR2 from the germline V gene are SGHVS and FQNEAQ. The CDR3 spans 17 residues. CDR3 bases: TGTGCCAGCAGCTTGTATAAGACGGATTATAGCAATCAGCCCCAGCATTTT. Translating gives CASSLYKTDYSNQPQHF. Full variable domain (missing parts from reference TRBV7-8 and TRBJ1-5): GAGVSQSPRYKVAKRGQDVALRCDPISGHVSLFWYQQALGQGPEFLTYFQNEAQLDKSGLPSDRFFAERPEGSVSTLKIQRTQQEDSAVYLCASSLYKTDYSNQPQHFGDGTRLSIL.

V gene TRBV20-1 combines with J gene TRBJ2-1; 10 bases map to TRBD2. V lost 0 bases to trimming and J lost 10 bases; unmatched junction nucleotides: 9. The CDR3 runs to 15 residues. CDR1 is DFQATT, CDR2 SNEGSKA, per germline (reference sequence). The CDR3: CSARDERGGLWEQFF. The CDR3 region has the DNA TGCAGTGCTAGAGACGAGCGGGGGGGGCTTTGGGAGCAGTTCTTC.

This clonotype occurred many times. The chain employs TRBV7-2 and TRBJ2-3; the match to TRBD2 covers 7 bases. CDR3 length equals 17 residues. The trim removed 2 bases at V and 2 bases at J, leaving 10 bases unmatched. Germline V gene sequence: CDR1 SGHTA, CDR2 FQGNSA. CDR3 sequence (DNA): TGTGCCAGCAGCTTAAGTCTTCTAGCGGCTACCACAGATACGCAGTATTTT. This gives the protein CASSLSLLAATTDTQYF.

This clonotype was seen many times. V is TRBV25-1 and J is TRBJ1-1; TRBD1 matches 9 bases. The CDR3 has 15 amino acids. Germline trimming cut 4 bases from V and 1 base from J; bases unmatched to any gene: 4. Germline assignment: CDR1 MGHDK and CDR2 SYGVNS. The CDR3 spells CASSGDRAPNTEAFF. CDR3 DNA sequence: TGTGCCAGCAGTGGGGACAGGGCACCGAACACTGAAGCTTTCTTT.

The V and J genes are TRBV3-1 and TRBJ2-7; TRBD2 aligns across 10 bases. The CDR3 has 15 amino acids. V was pared by 2 bases and J by 3 bases, with 4 bases of the junction left unmatched. From germline, CDR1 is LGHDT and CDR2 YNNKEL (reference sequence). The CDR3 DNA is TGTGCCAGCAGCCAATCTAGCGGGAGAATCTACGAGCAGTACTTC. It is translated as CASSQSSGRIYEQYF.